Each of the 21 T cell receptor beta chains below was sequenced from the same sample in a study of blood T cell repertoires in COVID-19. Generated by immunoSEQ multiplex PCR, the TCRdb table keeps only in-frame clones and is missing some. The repertoire has some 43,000 clones, about 81% of them found once; the top ten carry 30% to 45%. Input material: peripheral blood. The source is a man between 35 and 55 years old with active or convalescent COVID-19.

J is TRBJ2-4 and V is TRBV6-5, with 10 bases lining up with TRBD2. Losses at the gene ends were 8 bases for V and 9 bases for J; bases not matched to a gene: 7. CDR3 length equals 13 residues. Germline CDR1 is MNHEY and CDR2 is SVGAGI. CDR3 sequence (DNA): TGTGCCAGCCAAAGCGGGGGGGCCGTCATTCAGTACTTC. This encodes CASQSGGAVIQYF.

This chain links TRBV2 with TRBJ1-5, with a possible D match to TRBD1 (6 bases). Trimming pared 6 bases from V and 6 bases from J, leaving 15 bases between. The CDR3 runs to 14 residues. The germline gives CDR1 SNHLY, CDR2 FYNNEI. The CDR3 loop is CASREQGGGQPQHF. In DNA, the CDR3 is TGTGCCAGCAGAGAACAGGGTGGCGGTCAGCCCCAGCATTTT.

This clone was seen a single time. The chain couples TRBV28 to TRBJ2-1, with TRBD2 matching over 15 bases. Trimming took 2 bases from V and 8 from J; bases not matched to a gene: 4. This CDR3 has 16 amino acids. Germline values: CDR1 MDHEN, CDR2 SYDVKM. The CDR3 is CASSLGTSGRTDEQFF. The CDR3, as DNA: TGTGCCAGCAGTTTAGGGACTAGCGGGAGGACCGATGAGCAGTTCTTC.

The J gene is TRBJ1-2, the V gene TRBV6-2 or TRBV6-3, with 7 bases identical to TRBD1. The V gene end was trimmed by 6 bases and the J gene end by 5 bases; junction bases not matched to a gene: 6. Germline V gives CDR1 MNHEY, CDR2 SVGEGT. This CDR3 region has 13 residues. The CDR3 loop reads CASSRQGLYGYTF. CDR3 DNA sequence: TGTGCCAGCAGCCGACAGGGCCTTTATGGCTACACCTTC.

The V gene is TRBV23-1, the J gene TRBJ2-2; unclear D gene. TRBV23-1 is classed as an ORF, of uncertain function. This CDR3 spans 13 amino acids. The V and J ends lost 8 bases and 5 bases respectively, with 12 bases between them. The CDR3 here is CASRPTATGELFF. The CDR3 DNA follows: TGCGCCAGCCGGCCTACAGCTACCGGGGAGCTGTTTTTT.

The J gene is TRBJ1-1, the V gene TRBV6-5; TRBD1 matches at 7 bases. Germline values: CDR1 MNHEY, CDR2 SVGAGI. V lost 6 bases and J lost 0; bases outside the gene matches: 4. This CDR3 comprises 14 residues. The CDR3 loop reads CASSRTGMNTEAFF. The DNA for the CDR3 is TGTGCCAGCAGCCGGACAGGTATGAACACTGAAGCTTTCTTT.

This clone was seen a single time. The rearrangement uses TRBV13 and TRBJ2-3; a possible D gene is TRBD2 (6 bases). V gave up 3 bases and J gave up 0 bases, with 13 bases separating them. Germline CDR1 is PRHDT and CDR2 is FYEKMQ (reference sequence). The CDR3 has 16 amino acids. For the CDR3, the DNA is TGTGCCAGCAGCTTTAAATTGACTAGGAGCACAGATACGCAGTATTTT. Its translation is CASSFKLTRSTDTQYF.

The sample holds a few counts of this clone. This same CDR3 is encoded by further DNA sequences in the sample. The chain recombines TRBV18 with TRBJ2-3; weak D call: TRBD2 (6 bases). The CDR3 has 13 amino acids. The germline gives CDR1 KGHSH, CDR2 LQKENI. The V and J ends lost 3 bases and 4 bases respectively, with 8 bases between them. The CDR3 sequence: CASSPTGADTQYF. The CDR3 coding sequence is TGTGCCAGCTCACCCACGGGGGCAGATACGCAGTATTTT.

The chain couples TRBV28 to TRBJ1-1; TRBD1 might be the D (5 bases). CDR1 and CDR2 (germline): MDHEN, SYDVKM. V lost 8 bases and J lost 0, with 19 bases in between. This CDR3 region has 16 residues. CDR3 region: CASLLGPGQLNTEAFF. In nucleotides, the CDR3 is TGTGCCAGCCTACTCGGACCAGGGCAGCTGAACACTGAAGCTTTCTTT.

This chain joins TRBV5-6 and TRBJ1-1; 8 bases map to TRBD1. V shed 4 bases, J shed 0 bases, and the junction held 8 bases outside the gene matches. CDR1 and CDR2 from the germline V gene are SGHDT and YYEEEE. This CDR3 contains 16 residues. The CDR3 bases are TGTGCCAGCAGCCTAGACAGGGGACTTCTGAACACTGAAGCTTTCTTT. Protein: CASSLDRGLLNTEAFF.

V is TRBV20-1 and J is TRBJ2-7; 7 bases match TRBD1. The CDR3 is 15 amino acids. The germline CDR1 and CDR2 sequences are DFQATT and SNEGSKA (reference sequence). The V gene end was trimmed by 3 bases and the J gene end by 3 bases; junction bases not matched to a gene: 11. CDR3 protein: CSASVRTGLLYEQYF. Written as DNA, the CDR3 is TGCAGTGCTAGTGTACGGACAGGCCTCCTCTACGAGCAGTACTTC.

This clone was seen a single time. J is TRBJ1-3 and V is TRBV5-5, with D possibly matching TRBD1 (6 bases). Deletions cut 0 bases from V and 4 bases from J, with 11 bases between. Germline-derived CDR1 and CDR2 are SGHKS and YYEKEE (reference sequence). The CDR3 has 15 residues. The CDR3 protein is CASSLAGTIGNTIYF. The CDR3 region has the DNA TGTGCCAGCAGCTTGGCCGGGACAATAGGAAACACCATATATTTT.

The V and J genes are TRBV12-3 or TRBV12-4 and TRBJ1-5; D is unclear. There are 13 residues in the CDR3. V was clipped by 5 bases and J by 11 bases, with 16 bases between them. The CDR3 coding sequence is TGTGCCAGCAGTGAGGGTGTGGGGAGAACCCAGCATTTT. Its translation is CASSEGVGRTQHF.

V and J are TRBV5-1 and TRBJ2-1, with 7 nucleotides matching TRBD1. CDR3 size: 15 residues. Trimming removed 3 bases from V and 5 bases from J; junction bases left unmatched: 8. CDR1 and CDR2 (germline): SGHRS, YFSETQ. CDR3: CASSSDPGQNNEQFF. DNA for the CDR3: TGCGCCAGCAGCTCGGACCCGGGACAGAACAATGAGCAGTTCTTC.

This clone was observed a handful of times. The chain carries TRBV6-2 or TRBV6-3 and TRBJ1-2; no clear D. Trimming cost V 0 bases and J 4 bases, with 9 bases left between them. The CDR3 runs to 14 residues. The germline gives CDR1 MNHEY, CDR2 SVGEGT. The CDR3 DNA is TGTGCCAGCAGTTACTCGACAACGATCTATGGCTACACCTTC. Translating it yields CASSYSTTIYGYTF.

The genes are TRBV3-1 (or the pseudogene TRBV3-2) and TRBJ2-5; 8 nucleotides align to TRBD2. This CDR3 region has 18 residues. V lost 4 bases to trimming and J lost 5 bases; unmatched junction nucleotides: 18. Germline lookup yields CDR1 LGHDT and CDR2 YNNKEL (reference sequence). CDR3 region: CASSRSGGGTRNGETQYF. The CDR3, as DNA: TGTGCCAGCAGCCGTTCCGGCGGGGGGACTAGAAATGGGGAGACCCAGTACTTC.

V gene TRBV19 combines with J gene TRBJ2-3, with a weak D call TRBD1 (7 bases). Trimming cost V 5 bases and J 8 bases, with 14 bases left between them. The germline V gene encodes CDR1 LNHDA and CDR2 SQIVND (reference sequence). The CDR3 runs 13 residues. CDR3 DNA: TGTGCCAGTAGTCAGGGGGGCCTTGTTACGCAGTATTTT. Translating it yields CASSQGGLVTQYF.

This chain joins TRBV11-3 and TRBJ2-2; 9 bases fit TRBD1. Germline assignment: CDR1 SGHNT and CDR2 YENEEA. With 5 bases clipped from V and 7 bases from J, the junction kept 11 bases outside the gene matches. There are 16 residues in the CDR3. CDR3 bases: TGTGCCAGCAGCCGAGCGGGACAGGGTCGCAGCGGGGAGCTGTTTTTT. It encodes CASSRAGQGRSGELFF.

Only a few counts were recorded for this clone. The chain is built from TRBV5-3 and TRBJ2-1, with unresolved D. TRBV5-3 is an ORF for which the function is uncertain. The CDR3 totals 18 residues. Deletions cut 1 base from V and 0 bases from J, with 17 bases between. Written as DNA, the CDR3 is TGTGCCAGAAGCTTGCGGGTGATGCGGATGAGCTCCTACAATGAGCAGTTCTTC. Protein: CARSLRVMRMSSYNEQFF.

This chain joins TRBV7-3 and TRBJ2-2; 8 positions agree with TRBD1. This CDR3 has 17 amino acids. Germline V gives CDR1 SGHTA, CDR2 FQGTGA. V was clipped by 2 bases and J by 4 bases; unmatched bases: 9. CDR3 amino acids: CASSLGPDRVATGELFF. CDR3 nucleotides: TGTGCCAGCAGCTTAGGTCCGGACAGGGTAGCCACCGGGGAGCTGTTTTTT.

The chain has TRBV5-6 and TRBJ2-6; TRBD2 agrees at 9 bases. The CDR3 covers 17 residues. J was trimmed by 2 bases and V by 5 bases; bases with no gene match: 8. In germline, CDR1 is SGHDT, CDR2 YYEEEE. This CDR3 reads CASSALAGGPGANVLTF. DNA of the CDR3: TGTGCCAGCAGTGCGTTGGCGGGGGGGCCTGGGGCCAACGTCCTGACTTTC.